The 10 T cell receptor beta chains given below trace back to one sample, sequenced in a study of response to subunit inactivated influenza vaccine (dated by TCRdb to 2016 to 2019). Library prep was done by RT-PCR. Sequencing used an Illumina HiSeq 2500. Using fastp trimming at Q25 and MiXCR clonotype assembly, TCRdb reanalyzed the public sequencing data and kept in-frame beta chains. Here each entry gathers all rows of one CDR3 protein and keeps the most common genes and DNA. The sample includes roughly 780,000 distinct CDR3 sequences, with about 18% observed a single time. The top ten clones comprise about 11% of the sample. Sequencing used PBMCs from blood, obtained roughly 5 days after vaccination. The receptor set was obtained from a man aged 45-65 years who received an inactivated influenza vaccine. Donor details come from another sample of the same person, matched by shared clones.

The V gene is TRBV11-2, the J gene TRBJ2-1; 7 bases map to TRBD1. Germline V lookup: CDR1 SGHAT, CDR2 FQNNGV. V shed 9 bases, J shed 10 bases, and the junction held 12 bases outside the gene matches. The CDR3 is 13 residues long. CDR3 sequence reads: CASQAGGVQEQFF. In DNA, the CDR3 is TGTGCCAGTCAGGCAGGGGGAGTGCAAGAGCAGTTCTTC.

This clonotype was seen more than once but under ten times. This chain connects TRBV5-1 to TRBJ1-2; D remains ambiguous. The CDR3 loop spans 13 amino acids. Trimming took 6 bases from V and 0 from J, leaving 9 bases between them. Looked up from germline, CDR1 is SGHRS and CDR2 is YFSETQ. CDR3 DNA: TGCGCCAGCAAGGCTAACTCTAACTATGGCTACACCTTC. As protein: CASKANSNYGYTF. Based on the CDR3 plus reference TRBV5-1 and TRBJ1-2, the full variable domain is KAGVTQTPRYLIKTRGQQVTLSCSPISGHRSVSWYQQTPGQGLQFLFEYFSETQRNKGNFPGRFSGRQFSNSRSEMNVSTLELGDSALYLCASKANSNYGYTFGSGTRLTVV.

This chain connects TRBV2 to TRBJ2-3; D uncertain. Germline V lookup: CDR1 SNHLY, CDR2 FYNNEI. The CDR3 has 14 residues. Trimming pared 8 bases from V and 7 bases from J, leaving 19 bases between. This chain's CDR3 is CASGPNLLPNTQYF. Written as DNA, the CDR3 is TGTGCCAGCGGACCGAACCTCCTCCCGAATACGCAGTATTTT.

This clonotype turned up a few times. The chain has TRBV4-3 and TRBJ2-4; 7 bases fit TRBD1. CDR3 length: 15 residues. Germline lookup yields CDR1 LGHNA and CDR2 YSLEER. V was clipped by 1 base and J by 6 bases; unmatched bases: 6. CDR3 DNA: TGCGCCAGCAGCCAAGTCAGGGGGAACGGAAACATTCAGTACTTC. Its translation is CASSQVRGNGNIQYF.

The V and J genes are TRBV7-9 and TRBJ2-7; 10 positions agree with TRBD2. J gave up 1 base and V 7 bases, and 7 bases lay outside the gene matches. In germline, CDR1 is SEHNR, CDR2 FQNEAQ (reference sequence). This CDR3 region has 15 residues. The CDR3 DNA reads as TGTGCCAGCACCTTCTCGGGACTAGCGTCCTACGAGCAGTACTTC. It translates to CASTFSGLASYEQYF.

For the CDR3, the DNA is TGCGCCAGCAGCTTGGCCGCAGGGCTAACCGGGGAGCTGTTTTTT. Its protein is CASSLAAGLTGELFF. The V gene is TRBV5-1, the J gene TRBJ2-2; a possible D gene is TRBD1 (5 bases). From germline, CDR1 is SGHRS and CDR2 YFSETQ. The CDR3 is 15 amino acids. V was shortened by 0 bases and J by 5 bases, with 11 bases between the two germline ends. The full variable domain, rest sourced from reference TRBV5-1 and TRBJ2-2, is KAGVTQTPRYLIKTRGQQVTLSCSPISGHRSVSWYQQTPGQGLQFLFEYFSETQRNKGNFPGRFSGRQFSNSRSEMNVSTLELGDSALYLCASSLAAGLTGELFFGEGSRLTVL.

This clonotype was counted a few times. The gene calls are TRBV7-2 and TRBJ2-5, with a possible D match to TRBD2 (6 bases). Germline V gene data show CDR1 as SGHTA and CDR2 as FQGNSA. This CDR3 comprises 15 residues. Trimming left V 6 bases short and J 4 bases short, with 18 bases between. CDR3 coding DNA: TGTGCCAGCAGATCTCGCCCGGGACTTGGAGAGACCCAGTACTTC. Translation: CASRSRPGLGETQYF.

About this clonotype itself: Germline and junction disagree at one end, which may indicate a read error. The chain links TRBV28 to TRBJ2-5, with 7 bases identical to TRBD2. The length of the CDR3 is 15 residues. CDR1 and CDR2 from the germline V gene are MDHEN and SYDVKM. In DNA form, the CDR3 reads TGTGCCAGCAGTCAGCGGGGCGACCCCCAAGATACCCAGTACTTC. Translating it yields CASSQRGDPQDTQYF.

The chain employs TRBV20-1 and TRBJ2-1; a possible D gene is TRBD1 (6 bases). V lost 0 bases and J 0 bases, leaving 12 bases between the germline ends. Per the germline V gene, CDR1 is DFQATT and CDR2 is SNEGSKA (reference sequence). The CDR3 is 16 residues long. CDR3: CSARDSGDISYNEQFF. Here the CDR3 DNA reads TGCAGTGCTAGAGATTCTGGGGACATCTCCTACAATGAGCAGTTCTTC.

This clonotype has at least ten counts. V gene TRBV29-1 combines with J gene TRBJ2-5; TRBD1 is a possible D gene (5 bases). Germline V gives CDR1 SQVTM, CDR2 ANQGSEA. The ends were cut back, 3 bases at V and 5 bases at J, with 10 bases in the middle. The length of the CDR3 is 12 residues. Here the CDR3 reads CSVENPGETQYF. The CDR3 region has the DNA TGCAGCGTTGAGAACCCAGGGGAGACCCAGTACTTC. The variable domain in full, with the rest retrieved from reference TRBV29-1 and TRBJ2-5, is SAVISQKPSRDICQRGTSLTIQCQVDSQVTMMFWYRQQPGQSLTLIATANQGSEATYESGFVIDKFPISRPNLTFSTLTVSNMSPEDSSIYLCSVENPGETQYFGPGTRLLVL.